This T cell receptor beta chain was sequenced in a study of blood T cells in healthy people across ages. Study-wide results and caveats: It was the long-lived donors that had more naive CD4+ cells and higher diversity than aged donors.

Regarding this clonotype: Its matching antigen is unknown. The junction and the germline gene differ at one end; a read error may be behind it.

Healthy Russian Caucasian donors spanned ages about 6 to 100 years. Germline V gives CDR1 DFQATT, CDR2 SNEGSKA (reference sequence). CDR3 length equals 13 residues. A J-beta primer mix and a sample-barcoded 5' primer were used in a second PCR of about 7 to 12 cycles. TCRdb re-analysed the 5' RACE reads in MiXCR, keeping a single row per CDR3 protein. The profile shows just under 900,000 distinct CDR3 sequences, roughly 26% of them singletons. The sample comprised blood. The chain links TRBV20-1 to TRBJ2-3; 10 bases line up with TRBD1. This TCR was sampled from an elderly woman in good health. The CDR3, as DNA: TGCAGTGCCCCCGGGACAGGGGAAGATGCGCAGTATTTT. It is translated as CSAPGTGEDAQYF.